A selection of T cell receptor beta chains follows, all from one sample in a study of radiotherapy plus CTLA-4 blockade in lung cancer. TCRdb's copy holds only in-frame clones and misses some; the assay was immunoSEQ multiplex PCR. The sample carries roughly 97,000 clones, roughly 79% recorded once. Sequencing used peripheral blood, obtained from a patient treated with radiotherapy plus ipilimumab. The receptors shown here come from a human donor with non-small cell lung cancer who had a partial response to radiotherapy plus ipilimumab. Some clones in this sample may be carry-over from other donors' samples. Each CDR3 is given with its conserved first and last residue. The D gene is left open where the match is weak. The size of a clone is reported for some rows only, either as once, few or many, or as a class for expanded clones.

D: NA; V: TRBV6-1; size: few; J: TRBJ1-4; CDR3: CASGQGFNEKLFF; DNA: TGTGCCAGTGGGCAGGGCTTTAATGAAAAACTGTTTTTT
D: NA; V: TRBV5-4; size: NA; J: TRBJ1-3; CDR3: CASSRGNTIYF; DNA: TGTGCCAGCAGCCGTGGAAACACCATATATTTT
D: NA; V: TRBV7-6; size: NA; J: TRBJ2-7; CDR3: CASSLGGDEQYF; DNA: TGTGCCAGCAGCTTAGGGGGCGACGAGCAGTACTTC
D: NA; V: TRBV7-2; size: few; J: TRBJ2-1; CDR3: CASSPYLNNEQFF; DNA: TGTGCCAGCAGCCCCTATCTAAACAATGAGCAGTTCTTC
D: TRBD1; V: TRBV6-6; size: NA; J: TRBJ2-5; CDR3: CASSLLLGRGETQYF; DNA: TGTGCCAGCAGTCTTCTCCTCGGCAGGGGGGAGACCCAGTACTTC
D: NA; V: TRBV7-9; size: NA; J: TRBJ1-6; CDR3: CASSPLRGNSPLHF; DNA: TGTGCCAGCAGCCCACTGCGGGGTAATTCACCCCTCCACTTT
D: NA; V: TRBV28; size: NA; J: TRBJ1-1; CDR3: CASSLRDIRRPEAFF; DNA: TGTGCCAGCAGTTTAAGGGACATTAGGCGTCCGGAGGCTTTCTTT
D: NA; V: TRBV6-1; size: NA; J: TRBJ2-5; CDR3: CASSENSQETQYF; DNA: TGTGCCAGCAGTGAAAACAGCCAAGAGACCCAGTACTTC
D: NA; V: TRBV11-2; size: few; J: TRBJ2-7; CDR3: CASSQTSYEQYF; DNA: TGTGCCAGCAGCCAAACGAGCTACGAGCAGTACTTC
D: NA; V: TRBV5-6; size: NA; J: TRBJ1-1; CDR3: CASSFRGRGANTEAFF; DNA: TGTGCCAGCAGCTTCCGAGGCCGGGGGGCAAACACTGAAGCTTTCTTT
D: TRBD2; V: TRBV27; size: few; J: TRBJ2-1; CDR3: CASSLLGGTSGYNNEQFF; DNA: TGTGCCAGCAGTTTATTGGGTGGGACTAGCGGGTATAACAATGAGCAGTTCTTC
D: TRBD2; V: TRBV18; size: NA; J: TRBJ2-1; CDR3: CASSPPSGANEQFF; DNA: TGTGCCAGCTCACCGCCTAGCGGAGCCAATGAGCAGTTCTTC
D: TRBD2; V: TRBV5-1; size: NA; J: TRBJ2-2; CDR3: CARGATSGYDGELFF; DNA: TGCGCCAGGGGTGCGACTAGCGGATATGACGGGGAGCTGTTTTTT
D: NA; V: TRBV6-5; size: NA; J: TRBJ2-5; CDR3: CASSYRDLLGPETQYF; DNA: TGTGCCAGCAGTTACAGAGATCTCCTCGGTCCCGAGACCCAGTACTTC
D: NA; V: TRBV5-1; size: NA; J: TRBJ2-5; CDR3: CASSLGASGQETQYF; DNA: TGCGCCAGCAGCTTGGGCGCCAGCGGTCAAGAGACCCAGTACTTC
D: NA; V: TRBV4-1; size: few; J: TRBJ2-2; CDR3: CASSQHGLNTGELFF; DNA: TGCGCCAGCAGCCAACACGGGTTGAACACCGGGGAGCTGTTTTTT
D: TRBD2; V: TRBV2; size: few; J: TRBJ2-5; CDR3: CASRPRLAGGSETQYF; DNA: TGTGCCAGCAGGCCGAGACTAGCGGGGGGGTCGGAGACCCAGTACTTC
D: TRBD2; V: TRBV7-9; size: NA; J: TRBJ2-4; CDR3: CASSYRGGLTKNIQYF; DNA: TGTGCCAGCAGCTACCGGGGGGGCTTGACCAAAAACATTCAGTACTTC
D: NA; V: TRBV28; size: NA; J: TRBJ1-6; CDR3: CASSLGQGNSPLHF; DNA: TGTGCCAGCAGTTTGGGGCAGGGCAATTCACCCCTCCACTTT
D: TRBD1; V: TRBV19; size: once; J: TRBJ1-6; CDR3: CASSIQGDGYSPLHF; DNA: TGTGCCAGTAGTATACAGGGGGACGGGTATTCACCCCTCCACTTT
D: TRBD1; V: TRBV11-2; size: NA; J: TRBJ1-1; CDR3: CASSLGTASEAFF; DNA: TGTGCCAGCAGCCTTGGGACAGCCTCTGAAGCTTTCTTT
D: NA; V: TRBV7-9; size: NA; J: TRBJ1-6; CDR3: CASSLARQGASPLHF; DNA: TGTGCCAGCAGCTTAGCTCGGCAGGGTGCCTCACCCCTCCACTTT
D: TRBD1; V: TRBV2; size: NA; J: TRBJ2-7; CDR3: CASSTGTGYYEQYF; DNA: TGTGCCAGCAGTACCGGGACAGGTTACTACGAGCAGTACTTC
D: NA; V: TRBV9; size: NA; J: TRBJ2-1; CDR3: CASSEGLASYNEQFF; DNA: TGTGCCAGCAGCGAAGGACTCGCCTCTTACAATGAGCAGTTCTTC
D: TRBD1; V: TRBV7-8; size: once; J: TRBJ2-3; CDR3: CASSPPPTGGRDTQYF; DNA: TGTGCCAGCAGCCCCCCTCCTACAGGGGGCAGGGATACGCAGTATTTT
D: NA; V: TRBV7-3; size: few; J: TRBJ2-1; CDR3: CASSLIGSKNNEQFF; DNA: TGTGCCAGCAGCTTAATCGGGAGCAAAAACAATGAGCAGTTCTTC
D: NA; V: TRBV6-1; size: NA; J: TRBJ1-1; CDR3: CASSDYRVNTEAFF; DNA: TGTGCCAGCAGTGATTACAGGGTGAACACTGAAGCTTTCTTT
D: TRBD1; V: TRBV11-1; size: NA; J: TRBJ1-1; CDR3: CASSQTGRNTEAFF; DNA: TGTGCCAGCAGCCAGACAGGGAGGAACACTGAAGCTTTCTTT
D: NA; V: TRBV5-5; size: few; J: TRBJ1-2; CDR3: CASSRTARPTDGYTF; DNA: TGTGCCAGCAGCAGGACAGCTCGCCCGACCGATGGCTACACCTTC
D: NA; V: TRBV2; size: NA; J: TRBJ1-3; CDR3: CASSENRVNLGNTIYF; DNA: TGTGCCAGCAGTGAGAACAGAGTAAATCTTGGAAACACCATATATTTT
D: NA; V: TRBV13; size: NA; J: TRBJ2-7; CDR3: CASSRLYEQYF; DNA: TGTGCCAGCAGCCGACTCTACGAGCAGTACTTC